This TCR beta chain was found in a study of blood T cell repertoires in COVID-19. The germline V gene has CDR1 MDHEN and CDR2 SYDVKM. The germline V and J ends were trimmed by 6 bases and 4 bases, with 15 bases remaining between them. The CDR3 is 14 residues long. Original data processing: The authors estimated nucleated cell counts from reference gene primer amplification. Clones were read by immunoSEQ multiplex PCR, and TCRdb kept only the in-frame ones, dropping some. The V and J calls and clone size were taken over from that table, and D and trimming were inferred from the DNA. Among around 280,000 clones listed, around 90% were seen once.

Specimen: PBMCs or T cells enriched from blood (not recorded which). The TCR was taken from a woman aged 18-30 years with acute COVID-19. The chain couples TRBV28 to TRBJ2-5; D perhaps matches TRBD2 (6 bases). In nucleotides, the CDR3 is TGTGCCAGCAGCCCGGGACTGCGGGGAGAGACCCAGTACTTC. This gives the protein CASSPGLRGETQYF.